A selection of T cell receptor beta chains follows, all from one sample in a study of PD-L1 blockade in urothelial cancer. Here immunoSEQ multiplex PCR was the method, and the copy in TCRdb shows in-frame clones only, minus some. The sample contains about 21,000 clones, 90% of which appear only once. Sequencing used PBMCs, obtained around atezolizumab (anti-PD-L1) treatment. These receptors were taken from a woman aged 60-75 years with urothelial cancer. Both conserved end residues are part of each CDR3. D genes are given only for firm matches. Clone size is shown for a subset of rows, as once, few, many or a class of expanded clone.

TRBJ1-4,15,TRBV28,.,.,CASSSWGLSNEKLFF,TGTGCCAGCAGTTCCTGGGGGCTCTCTAATGAAAAACTGTTTTTT
TRBJ2-1,14,TRBV27,.,.,CASSLAGSYNEQFF,TGTGCCAGCAGTTTGGCGGGATCCTACAATGAGCAGTTCTTC
TRBJ2-7,12,TRBV27,TRBD1,.,CASKSSRDREYF,TGTGCCAGCAAGTCAAGTCGGGACAGGGAGTACTTC
TRBJ2-5,16,TRBV27,.,.,CASSLLGGFPEETQYF,TGTGCCAGCAGTTTATTAGGGGGATTCCCCGAAGAGACCCAGTACTTC
TRBJ2-3,17,TRBV4-1,.,.,CASSLETRIRYTDTQYF,TGCGCCAGCAGCCTCGAGACTAGAATCCGATACACAGATACGCAGTATTTT
TRBJ1-5,14,TRBV6-1,TRBD1,.,CASSGQGNNQPQHF,TGTGCCAGCAGCGGACAGGGAAACAATCAGCCCCAGCATTTT
TRBJ2-7,13,TRBV9,TRBD1,.,CASRGQGADEQYF,TGTGCCAGCAGAGGACAGGGGGCGGACGAGCAGTACTTC
TRBJ1-2,14,TRBV5-5,TRBD1,.,CASSFGDRGYGYTF,TGTGCCAGCAGCTTCGGTGACAGGGGATATGGCTACACCTTC
TRBJ2-7,15,TRBV4-1,.,once,CASSHPPRGSYEQYF,TGCGCCAGCAGCCATCCCCCGCGGGGCTCCTACGAGCAGTACTTC
TRBJ2-1,15,TRBV5-1,.,few,CASSSLALNYNEQFF,TGCGCCAGCAGCTCACTAGCTCTCAACTACAATGAGCAGTTCTTC
TRBJ2-7,12,TRBV6-5,.,.,CASILPGYEQYF,TGTGCCAGCATCCTCCCGGGCTACGAGCAGTACTTC
TRBJ1-5,18,TRBV15,TRBD1,.,CATSRGTGASYSNQPQHF,TGTGCCACCAGCAGAGGCACAGGGGCCTCCTATAGCAATCAGCCCCAGCATTTT
TRBJ2-5,13,TRBV27,.,.,CASSWDTRGTQYF,TGTGCCAGCAGTTGGGACACAAGAGGGACCCAGTACTTC
TRBJ2-7,13,TRBV19,TRBD1,.,CASSPTGPNEQYF,TGTGCCAGTAGTCCGACAGGGCCCAACGAGCAGTACTTC